This note documents a single T cell receptor beta chain sequence. The data originate from a study of blood T cell repertoires in COVID-19. Germline CDR1 is SGHVS and CDR2 is FNYEAQ. Trimming shortened V by 5 bases and J by 3 bases, and 11 bases separated the two germline ends. This CDR3 contains 14 residues. Only in-frame clones appear in the TCRdb table, and some are missing; sequencing was by immunoSEQ multiplex PCR. The sample lists 140,000 to 150,000 clones, approximately 91% occurring once. The V and J genes are TRBV7-6 and TRBJ2-1; a weak D match, TRBD2 (6 bases). Sequenced input: peripheral blood. This sequence was found in a human donor in a cohort sampled during active COVID-19. CDR3 region: CASSLVGGYNEQFF. CDR3 in DNA: TGTGCCAGCAGCCTAGTCGGGGGCTACAATGAGCAGTTCTTC.